A selection of T cell receptor beta chains follows, all from one sample in a study of cytomegalovirus exposure and HLA in healthy donors. Libraries were prepared by immunoSEQ multiplex PCR; TCRdb keeps only in-frame clonotypes and omits some of them. The data contain some 160,000 clones, about 72% of them singletons. The sequenced sample was PBMCs. These receptors came from a man aged 35 to 55 in good health and CMV-seronegative. The CDR3 runs from the conserved cysteine through the conserved F or W. A D gene is named only where the DNA matches it firmly.

cdr3_length d_call v_call cdr3_aa
12 TRBD1 TRBV6-5 CASSTGVGEAFF
15 TRBD1 TRBV4-1 CASSQQRTGDHEQFF
14 TRBD1 TRBV19 CASRPGQGTYEQYF
15 . TRBV4-1 CASSQVQGRQETQYF
14 TRBD1 TRBV28 CATVGQGQNQPQHF
15 TRBD2 TRBV7-3 CASSLLSGGAHEQFF
14 . TRBV5-1 CASRSDSGWETQYF
14 . TRBV5-1 CASSLASTAYGYTF
16 TRBD2 TRBV5-1 CASTSGGGNPYNEQFF
16 . TRBV7-8 CASSPSGGYGKEKLFF
15 TRBD1 TRBV6-6 CASRSYGTAGNTIYF
14 . TRBV7-3 CASGPGINTGELFF
15 . TRBV7-9 CASSQTQAGTDTQYF
16 TRBD1 TRBV5-1 CASSEERGLITGELFF
15 . TRBV6-5 CASNREGPSYNEQFF
13 . TRBV19 CASSIDTNEKLFF
16 . TRBV9 CASSVDDGYVAYEQYF